This passage covers 19 T cell receptor beta chains from one sample sequenced in a study of cytomegalovirus exposure and HLA in healthy donors. The PCR used 60 Vbeta and 13 Jbeta primers. Libraries were prepared by immunoSEQ multiplex PCR; TCRdb keeps only in-frame clonotypes and omits some of them. This sample's table has under 40,000 clones. The sequencing sample was made of PBMCs. These receptors were taken from a woman aged 40 to 50 in good health and CMV-seropositive.

The chain uses TRBV30 and TRBJ2-5; D is undetermined. The V end was cut by 0 bases, the J end by 5 bases, with 10 bases between. This CDR3 comprises 13 residues. CDR1 and CDR2 from the germline V gene are GTSNPN and SVGIG (reference sequence). CDR3 in DNA: TGTGCCTGGAGTGTACCGGTCCCGGAGACCCAGTACTTC. Protein: CAWSVPVPETQYF.

The rearrangement links TRBV5-1 to TRBJ1-2; D is perhaps TRBD1 (6 bases). This CDR3 contains 14 residues. The germline V gene has CDR1 SGHRS and CDR2 YFSETQ. The ends were cut back, 3 bases at V and 6 bases at J, with 15 bases in the middle. This CDR3 reads CASSSGSGADGYTF. The CDR3 DNA follows: TGCGCCAGCAGCTCGGGATCAGGGGCAGATGGCTACACCTTC.

V usage is TRBV4-1 and J usage is TRBJ1-2; 10 bases line up with TRBD1. The CDR3 sequence is 14 residues long. Germline values: CDR1 MGHRA, CDR2 YSYEKL. V lost 6 bases to trimming and J lost 5 bases; unmatched junction nucleotides: 6. CDR3 protein: CASSRDRGSYGYTF. CDR3 coding DNA: TGCGCCAGCAGTCGGGACAGGGGCTCATATGGCTACACCTTC.

The gene calls are TRBV5-1 and TRBJ2-2; no reliable D call. The germline gives CDR1 SGHRS, CDR2 YFSETQ. Trimming left V 3 bases short and J 8 bases short, with 11 bases between. CDR3 length: 13 amino acids. The CDR3 DNA sequence: TGCGCCAGCAGCTGGGTCGAGGCGGGGGAGCTGTTTTTT. It specifies CASSWVEAGELFF. Supplemented by reference TRBV5-1 and TRBJ2-2, the full variable domain reads KAGVTQTPRYLIKTRGQQVTLSCSPISGHRSVSWYQQTPGQGLQFLFEYFSETQRNKGNFPGRFSGRQFSNSRSEMNVSTLELGDSALYLCASSWVEAGELFFGEGSRLTVL.

The rearrangement links TRBV6-5 to TRBJ2-1, with 7 bases identical to TRBD2. V was pared by 4 bases and J by 8 bases, with 8 bases of the junction left unmatched. In germline, CDR1 is MNHEY, CDR2 SVGAGI. The CDR3 extends over 14 amino acids. CDR3 sequence reads: CASSWTSSDYEQFF. The CDR3 region has the DNA TGTGCCAGCAGTTGGACTAGTTCTGACTATGAGCAGTTCTTC.

This sequence joins TRBV30 and TRBJ2-5; D unclear. Trimming took off 3 bases at V and 5 bases at J, with 10 bases between the two ends. CDR1 and CDR2 (germline): GTSNPN, SVGIG (reference sequence). CDR3 length: 12 residues. The CDR3 DNA follows: TGTGCCTGGAGCGGAGTAGGCGAGACCCAGTACTTC. This gives the protein CAWSGVGETQYF.

The rearrangement links TRBV5-1 to TRBJ2-1; D is possibly TRBD2 (5 bases). The CDR3 sequence is 12 residues long. The germline CDR1 and CDR2 sequences are SGHRS and YFSETQ. The germline V and J ends were trimmed by 0 bases and 7 bases, with 5 bases remaining between them. CDR3 nucleotide sequence: TGCGCCAGCAGCTTGGCGGGAAATGAGCAGTTCTTC. Translation: CASSLAGNEQFF.

The J gene is TRBJ1-5, the V gene TRBV29-1, with no clear D. The CDR3 loop spans 12 amino acids. The V end was cut by 0 bases, the J end by 7 bases, with 7 bases between. Germline V gives CDR1 SQVTM, CDR2 ANQGSEA. CDR3 coding DNA: TGCAGCGTTGAAGATAGAGGACAGCCCCAGCATTTT. Its protein product is CSVEDRGQPQHF.

The chain couples TRBV7-3 to TRBJ1-1; D perhaps matches TRBD1 (6 bases). CDR3 length equals 13 residues. Per germline, CDR1 SGHTA and CDR2 FQGTGA. V dropped 5 bases and J dropped 3 bases, with 10 bases sitting between them. For the CDR3, the DNA is TGTGCCAGCAGCCAGGGGAGGGACACTGAAGCTTTCTTT. Encoded protein: CASSQGRDTEAFF.

The chain employs TRBV30 and TRBJ1-4, with 7 bases lining up with TRBD1. The CDR3 covers 11 residues. Germline loops: CDR1 GTSNPN, CDR2 SVGIG (reference sequence). After removal of 2 bases from V and 14 bases from J, the junction contained 5 bases not matched to a gene. CDR3 sequence (DNA): TGTGCCTGGAGTCCCGGGACAGAGCTGTTTTTT. It translates to CAWSPGTELFF. Full variable domain (remainder filled in from reference TRBV30 and TRBJ1-4): SQTIHQWPATLVQPVGSPLSLECTVEGTSNPNLYWYRQAAGRGLQLLFYSVGIGQISSEVPQNLSASRPQDRQFILSSKKLLLSDSGFYLCAWSPGTELFFGSGTQLSVL.

The chain is built from TRBV28 and TRBJ1-4; D is unresolved. The CDR3 has 15 residues. Deletions cut 3 bases from V and 8 bases from J, with 16 bases between. CDR1 is MDHEN, CDR2 SYDVKM, per germline. The CDR3 DNA reads TGTGCCAGCAGTTTCATGGAAAAACGGGAGGAAAAACTGTTTTTT. Its protein product is CASSFMEKREEKLFF.

The rearrangement joins TRBV4-2 to TRBJ2-7; TRBD2 agrees at 13 bases. With V trimmed by 0 bases and J by 4 bases, 3 bases remained unmatched. This CDR3 has 16 residues. CDR1 is LGHNA and CDR2 is YNFKEQ in the germline V gene. The CDR3, as DNA: TGTGCCAGCAGCCAAGATACTAGCGGGAGGGAATACGAGCAGTACTTC. It encodes CASSQDTSGREYEQYF.

The chain has TRBV9 and TRBJ2-2, with 7 nucleotides matching TRBD2. The CDR3 runs 16 residues. After removal of 2 bases from V and 2 bases from J, the junction contained 6 bases not matched to a gene. Germline values: CDR1 SGDLS, CDR2 YYNGEE. The CDR3 here is CASSVERLANTGELFF. The CDR3 bases are TGTGCCAGCAGCGTGGAGAGACTAGCTAACACCGGGGAGCTGTTTTTT.

The rearrangement uses TRBV27 and TRBJ2-7; D is possibly TRBD1 (6 bases). The CDR3 consists of 13 residues. V was trimmed by 5 bases and J by 3 bases, leaving 11 bases between them. Germline values: CDR1 MNHEY, CDR2 SMNVEV (reference sequence). CDR3 amino acids: CASSGTHNYEQYF. CDR3 DNA sequence: TGTGCCAGCAGTGGGACACACAACTACGAGCAGTACTTC.

The gene calls are TRBV4-3 and TRBJ2-7; D not resolved. Germline CDR1 reads LGHNA; CDR2 reads YSLEER. The CDR3 has 14 residues. V was shortened by 0 bases and J by 3 bases, with 9 bases between the two germline ends. CDR3 region: CASSQDSYNYEQYF. In DNA form, the CDR3 reads TGCGCCAGCAGCCAAGACAGTTACAACTACGAGCAGTACTTC.

The J gene is TRBJ2-7, the V gene TRBV5-4, with D unresolved. Germline-derived CDR1 and CDR2 are SGHNT and YYREEE (reference sequence). V dropped 3 bases and J dropped 1 base, with 8 bases sitting between them. CDR3 size: 13 residues. CDR3 DNA sequence: TGTGCCAGCAGCTCCTCCCCTTCCTACGAGCAGTACTTC. This sequence encodes CASSSSPSYEQYF.

The chain carries TRBV5-4 and TRBJ2-7; D may be TRBD2 (6 bases). V was trimmed by 0 bases and J by 6 bases, leaving 7 bases between them. The CDR3 spans 12 residues. Looked up from germline, CDR1 is SGHNT and CDR2 is YYREEE (reference sequence). CDR3 coding DNA: TGTGCCAGCAGCTTGGCCGGGGGCGAGCAGTACTTC. Translating it yields CASSLAGGEQYF. Full variable domain (missing parts from reference TRBV5-4 and TRBJ2-7): ETGVTQSPTHLIKTRGQQVTLRCSSQSGHNTVSWYQQALGQGPQFIFQYYREEENGRGNFPPRFSGLQFPNYSSELNVNALELDDSALYLCASSLAGGEQYFGPGTRLTVT.

The chain has TRBV5-1 and TRBJ2-1, with D possibly matching TRBD2 (5 bases). V lost 7 bases to trimming and J lost 8 bases, with 19 bases between them. This CDR3 is 14 amino acids long. Germline assignment: CDR1 SGHRS and CDR2 YFSETQ. The CDR3, as DNA: TGCGCCAGCGTTTCGAGCGGCCTGAGGGATGAGCAGTTCTTC. Translated: CASVSSGLRDEQFF.

The rearrangement uses TRBV6-5 and TRBJ2-7, with TRBD2 matching over 13 bases. This CDR3 has 15 residues. Germline loops: CDR1 MNHEY, CDR2 SVGAGI. V was pared by 2 bases and J by 7 bases, with 5 bases of the junction left unmatched. CDR3 bases: TGTGCCAGCAGTTACGACCCGGGACTAGCGGGAGAGCAGTACTTC. Its protein is CASSYDPGLAGEQYF.